The following is a TCR beta chain sequence with its context. No cognate antigen has been identified for it. No much larger clone exists at a distance of one base, and base qualities are not known. Other DNA sequences in this sample translate to the same CDR3. This sample is drawn from a study of cytomegalovirus exposure and HLA in healthy donors (TCRdb year 2017). Concerning the study at large: According to an earlier analysis of several hundred of the donors, roughly 180 million T cells yielded approximately 120 million unique TCR beta sequences and about 280 Gb of sequence data. To decide whether each TCR beta V gene segment behaved as functional or pseudogenic, an earlier analysis of approximately 600 of the donors relied on high-throughput TCR beta sequencing. Donor age, sex, ethnicity and CMV serostatus were compiled alongside the repertoire data. The number of donors typed differed by locus, with 629-630 for A, B, C, DRB1 and DQB1, roughly 520 for DQA1, 600 to 610 for DPA1, and some 450 for DPB1. The study was designed to test whether signatures of past pathogen exposure could be identified by cataloging public T cell receptors. Every repertoire in the discovery cohort had been generated on one and the same sequencing platform. A later analysis re-analyzed previously published TCR beta repertoires from approximately 700 donors and added high-resolution HLA genotyping to study TCR occurrence patterns. Because of strong linkage in the cohort, roughly five DR-DQ haplotypes were treated as single units for association and clustering. Of the roughly 400 genotyped donors, more than 75% were placed in the genetic ancestry cluster associated with self-reported Caucasian donors. A later genetic analysis used genome-wide SNP genotypes for about 65% of the roughly 700 donors, treating that subset as a discovery cohort. The study used immunosequencing to profile the T cell repertoires of more than 650 subjects and linked those repertoires to cytomegalovirus serostatus. Both class I and class II loci were covered by HLA typing, at four-digit resolution. In the later analysis, no new phenotypic data were used to find candidate immune exposures; instead, reliance was placed on TCR beta sequences and their occurrence across donors. Besides the first cohort of approximately 710 subjects, a separate validation cohort made up of 120 different subjects was used. Among about 360 genotyped donors of the cohort, an average of approximately 230,000 unique TCR beta nucleotide sequences were sequenced per donor, roughly 20% of them non-productive. The study combined high-throughput TCR immunosequencing, statistical association of individual TCRs with disease status, and machine learning to predict cytomegalovirus infection status. Around 330 gigabases of sequencing data and 75 million to 85 million unique TCR sequences made up an early release that covered roughly 670 HLA-typed donors. Study-wide conclusions, independent of this receptor: In a later analysis, about 17,000 TCR beta sequences were associated with specific HLA alleles at a false discovery rate of 0.05. The earlier analysis of nearly 600 of the donors excluded roughly 17 rarely observed V segments, including chromosome 9 orphons, because counts were too low. Because the 87-base-pair reads could not distinguish some IMGT-functional V segments, including TRBV6-2 and TRBV6-3, those segments were excluded. Compared with the approximately 670-donor mean, donors in an Asian-associated ancestry cluster had fewer N-insertions in productive TCRs, according to a later genetic analysis. According to a later analysis, most CMV-associated TCR beta chains appeared to be HLA-restricted, and the HLA associations seemed to be driven largely by CMV exposure. The presence/absence analyses assumed that sequencing depth was roughly uniform across donors, and that assumption may not be true. In both the original and validation cohorts, the classifier was reported to diagnose cytomegalovirus status with high specificity and sensitivity. In vitro tests confirmed that a few of the cytomegalovirus-associated TCR beta chains recognize cytomegalovirus antigens. Assigning TCR associations to individual alleles was difficult when HLA alleles, especially DR and DQ, strongly co-occurred. The study gave a list of 150 to 200 TCR beta chains associated with cytomegalovirus. A further reported finding was that TCR beta sequences accurately predicted the HLA-A and HLA-B alleles for most subjects in the first cohort. In a later analysis, TCR association rates were found to vary across HLA loci, with the most associated TCRs seen for DRB1 alleles and the fewest for HLA-C alleles. Compared with equally common non-associated chains, HLA-associated TCR beta chains in a later analysis were more clonally expanded and had lower generation probabilities. Only TCR beta chains were sequenced in this cohort, and the absence of alpha or paired-chain data limited detectable features. A cluster of highly shared sequence variants was judged likely to be a technical artifact of the sequencing pipeline. The only immune exposure information available for the cohort was CMV serostatus. According to the authors, the approach could potentially be generalized to other disease states and immunological phenotypes. Across donors, most TCR sequences were observed very rarely, whereas some public TCRs were present in many individuals. A later genetic analysis associated a missense DCLRE1C variant with V-gene and J-gene trimming of TCR beta chains, and an independent cohort replicated the association. Because HLA typing was missing for some donors at each locus, association tests included only the typed subset. Correlated functional status among segregating V segments might be attributable to linkage disequilibrium, but an unknown experimental factor could not be ruled out. In an earlier analysis of about 540 of the donors, most TCR beta V segments were observed in productive rearrangements about 87% or about 30% of the time, broadly matching IMGT annotations. A later analysis reported that several top co-occurrence clusters appeared linked to parvovirus B19, influenza, CMV and Epstein-Barr virus.

The method was the immunoSEQ multiplex PCR assay. For the multiplex PCR, a mixture combining 60 forward primers for TCR Vbeta segments and 13 reverse primers for TCR Jbeta segments was used. The CDR3 region of rearranged TCR beta genes was amplified from genomic DNA by a multiplex PCR assay. On the Illumina HiSeq System, the amplified TCR beta libraries were sequenced as 87-base-pair reads. Under the source paper's analysis protocol: A later analysis tallied 75 million to 95 million unique TCR beta chains across the 700 or so repertoires, and approximately 9.9 million of those chains were shared by two or more donors. To remove PCR and sequencing errors, raw reads were error-corrected and collapsed into unique sequences using a nearest-neighbor algorithm that merged closely related sequences. To assign V, D and J gene segments, CDR3 sequences were aligned to IMGT reference sequences. Each retained sequence needed at least a six-nucleotide match to both a V gene segment and a J gene segment. Rearrangements were called productive when the CDR3 lacked stop codons and stayed in frame with V and J; all others were non-productive. CDR3 was defined by IMGT convention, running from the second conserved V-encoded cysteine to the conserved J-encoded phenylalanine. In an earlier analysis of 550 to 650 of the donors, sequences lacking an unambiguous match to a single V gene segment were excluded. An earlier analysis of fewer than 650 of the donors classified V segments as functional when productive rearrangements were above 56.7% and as segregating when the standard deviation between donors was above 5%. A statistical classification framework was developed to diagnose cytomegalovirus status using the catalog of TCR beta chain sequences. A later analysis assigned V and J genes by comparing TCR nucleotide sequences with IMGT/GENE-DB human TR gene sequences. A later analysis assigned CDR3 sequences and most-parsimonious VDJ recombination scenarios with the TCRdist pipeline. In a later analysis, each TCR beta chain was defined by its CDR3 amino acid sequence together with its V-gene family, and reads lacking a unique V-gene family were excluded. To address suspected cross-contamination and a sequencing artifact, a later analysis removed over 500 highly shared, low-generation-probability nucleotide sequences. For each public chain, a later analysis derived a clonal expansion index from normalized ranks of inferred template counts within each repertoire. A later analysis computed generation probabilities with a VDJ recombination model fitted to out-of-frame rearrangements, and checked the results against IGoR. A later analysis scored TCR-TCR, TCR-HLA and TCR-CMV co-occurrence with hypergeometric tests, applying a repertoire-size bias correction to TCR pairs. False discovery rates were estimated in a later analysis by permuting HLA or CMV assignments 20 times. A later analysis grouped co-occurring TCRs with DBSCAN, adding TCRdist sequence similarity when clustering within HLA-allele-positive subsets. Co-occurrence clustering excluded repertoires with fewer than 30,000 or more than 120,000 public chains, plus five with anomalous nucleotide sharing. TCRdb took this table from immuneACCESS and kept in-frame rearrangements with V and J called. Such tables lack part of the clones; where checked against another copy, unresolved V genes explain under half of the gap, and the rest is unexplained. From that table come the V and J calls and clone size; the DNA was used to work out D and trimming. Here the sample has 160,000 or so clones; approximately 81% occur a single time. The ten largest make up around 0.96% of the sample.

The cohort comprised some 730 healthy bone marrow donors. At the time of sampling, all cohort members were nominally healthy, though unrecorded immune exposures were likely present. The donor tested CMV seronegative and was one of the 352 seronegative cohort members. A peripheral blood sample was provided by each donor, and peripheral blood mononuclear cells were used for TCR beta sequencing. The Qiagen DNeasy Blood Extraction Kit was used to extract genomic DNA from the blood cell samples. Relative to germline, V is 0 bases shorter and J is 5 bases shorter, with 11 bases between their ends. The CDR3 holds 14 amino acids from the cysteine to the phenylalanine. Only the CDR3 part of the read is kept: 42 bases, read in frame from the first base. CDR1 and CDR2 were assigned from the germline V gene as SGDLS and YYNGEE.

This TCR was sampled from a man younger than 45 in good health and CMV-seronegative. The specimen was PBMCs. The chain is encoded by TRBV9 joined to TRBJ1-1; the D gene lacks a confident call. Here is the DNA: TGTGCCAGCAGCGTAGGGGGTGGAGGAACTGAAGCTTTCTTT. This encodes CASSVGGGGTEAFF.